The 30 T cell receptor beta chains below all came from one sample that was sequenced in a study of blood T cell repertoires in COVID-19. Measured with immunoSEQ multiplex PCR; TCRdb has only the in-frame clones, and not every one. The sample shows around 57,000 clones, approximately 91% of them seen only once. The sequenced sample consisted of peripheral blood. The source of these receptors is a man aged 50 or older with acute or convalescent COVID-19.

The chain has TRBV14 and TRBJ1-2; the match to TRBD1 covers 7 bases. The ends lost 4 bases at V and 0 bases at J; junction bases unmatched: 11. The CDR3 is 17 residues long. Germline values: CDR1 SGHDN, CDR2 FVKESK. CDR3 nucleotide sequence: TGTGCCAGCAGCCTCCGGGACAGAGCTAAAGCTAACTATGGCTACACCTTC. Translating gives CASSLRDRAKANYGYTF.

V usage is TRBV27 and J usage is TRBJ2-7, with 7 bases identical to TRBD2. The CDR3 is made up of 15 amino acids. After removal of 3 bases from V and 0 bases from J, the junction contained 5 bases not matched to a gene. CDR1 and CDR2 (germline): MNHEY, SMNVEV (reference sequence). In DNA, the CDR3 is TGTGCCAGCAGTTTGAGCGGGATAGGCTCCTACGAGCAGTACTTC. Translation gives CASSLSGIGSYEQYF.

The chain uses TRBV4-2 and TRBJ1-6; 9 bases map to TRBD1. The CDR3 extends over 15 amino acids. Trimming cost V 0 bases and J 10 bases; bases outside gene matches: 4. Germline CDR1 reads LGHNA; CDR2 reads YNFKEQ. In DNA form, the CDR3 reads TGTGCCAGCAGCCAAGATACAGGGGGCAAATCACCCCTCCACTTT. Its translation: CASSQDTGGKSPLHF.

The rearrangement uses TRBV5-6 and TRBJ2-1; 9 bases map to TRBD1. CDR1 SGHDT and CDR2 YYEEEE come from the germline V gene. This CDR3 is built from 15 residues. After removal of 4 bases from V and 3 bases from J, the junction contained 5 bases not matched to a gene. The CDR3 loop reads CASSVGTGLYNEQFF. The CDR3 region has the DNA TGTGCCAGCAGCGTCGGGACAGGGCTCTACAATGAGCAGTTCTTC.

This sequence joins TRBV14 and TRBJ2-7, with a possible D match to TRBD1 (6 bases). This CDR3 region has 17 residues. V shed 4 bases and J shed 3 bases, with 22 bases lying between them. Germline V gene lookup returns CDR1 SGHDN and CDR2 FVKESK. This CDR3 reads CASSPRPGTSNHYEQYF. CDR3 DNA sequence: TGTGCCAGCAGCCCGCGACCCGGGACATCGAACCACTACGAGCAGTACTTC.

This chain joins TRBV15 and TRBJ1-3, with 8 bases fitting TRBD1. The CDR3 is made up of 15 amino acids. Trimming removed 5 bases from V and 4 bases from J; junction bases left unmatched: 7. Germline V gene sequence: CDR1 LNHNV, CDR2 YYDKDF (reference sequence). The CDR3 reads CATSASRGPGNTIYF. For the CDR3, the DNA is TGTGCCACCAGCGCCTCCAGGGGGCCCGGAAACACCATATATTTT.

The chain combines TRBV24-1 with TRBJ2-3; 7 bases align to TRBD2. J gave up 2 bases and V 2 bases, and 6 bases lay outside the gene matches. Germline CDR1 and CDR2: KGHDR and SFDVKD. There are 16 residues in the CDR3. The chain's CDR3 is CATSDSLAAYTDTQYF. As DNA, the CDR3 is TGTGCCACCAGTGATTCCCTAGCGGCATACACAGATACGCAGTATTTT.

The chain has TRBV19 and TRBJ2-7, with TRBD2 matching 7 bases. The ends lost 5 bases at V and 2 bases at J; junction bases unmatched: 6. The germline V gene has CDR1 LNHDA and CDR2 SQIVND (reference sequence). The CDR3 length is 14 residues. Written as DNA, the CDR3 is TGTGCCAGTAGTGGCGCTAGCGGTACCTACGAGCAGTACTTC. Translated, it gives CASSGASGTYEQYF.

In this sample, this clone turned up once. CDR3 bases: TGCGCCAGCAGCCAAGACCCTGGCTATGAGCAGTTCTTC. It specifies CASSQDPGYEQFF. The rearrangement uses TRBV4-1 and TRBJ2-1; D ambiguous. CDR3 length: 13 amino acids. Deletions cut 0 bases from V and 8 bases from J, with 8 bases between. CDR1 is MGHRA, CDR2 YSYEKL, per germline.

For this clone: Other nucleotide sequences from this sample produce the same CDR3. The rearrangement links TRBV9 to TRBJ1-5, with D perhaps TRBD1 (6 bases). The CDR3 totals 14 residues. Deletions cut 4 bases from V and 1 base from J, with 9 bases between. Germline V CDR1 and CDR2: SGDLS, YYNGEE. For the CDR3, the DNA is TGTGCCAGCAGCCCAGGGGTAAGCAATCAGCCCCAGCATTTT. The encoded protein is CASSPGVSNQPQHF.

This rearrangement joins TRBV11-2 to TRBJ2-3, with D hard to call. Germline CDR1 and CDR2: SGHAT and FQNNGV. The CDR3 consists of 13 residues. The V end was cut by 5 bases, the J end by 1 base, with 7 bases between. CDR3: CASSPPGTDTQYF. The DNA of the CDR3 is TGTGCCAGCAGCCCTCCTGGCACAGATACGCAGTATTTT. The full variable domain, completed using reference TRBV11-2 and TRBJ2-3, is EAGVAQSPRYKIIEKRQSVAFWCNPISGHATLYWYQQILGQGPKLLIQFQNNGVVDDSQLPKDRFSAERLKGVDSTLKIQPAKLEDSAVYLCASSPPGTDTQYFGPGTRLTVL.

For the CDR3, the DNA is TGTGCCAGCAGTAGGGAGGGTAATGAAAAACTGTTTTTT. It yields the protein CASSREGNEKLFF. V usage is TRBV27 and J usage is TRBJ1-4; no firm D call. Germline V gene data show CDR1 as MNHEY and CDR2 as SMNVEV (reference sequence). CDR3 size: 13 residues. Trimming removed 5 bases from V and 4 bases from J, with 8 bases in between.

The rearrangement uses TRBV18 and TRBJ2-5; no clear D gene. Germline values: CDR1 KGHSH, CDR2 LQKENI. CDR3 length: 13 residues. The V end lost 3 bases, the J end lost 5 bases, and 10 bases lay between the germline ends. The DNA of the CDR3 is TGTGCCAGCTCACCCGGAGTACGGGAGACCCAGTACTTC. Its translation: CASSPGVRETQYF.

This clone was seen more than once but under ten times. The V gene is TRBV5-4, the J gene TRBJ2-7; D uncertain. V was clipped by 4 bases and J by 6 bases, with 14 bases between them. Germline lookup yields CDR1 SGHNT and CDR2 YYREEE (reference sequence). CDR3 length equals 13 residues. CDR3 in DNA: TGTGCCAGCAGCCAGGAATGGGCAACCGAGCAGTACTTC. Translating it yields CASSQEWATEQYF.

The V and J genes are TRBV7-9 and TRBJ1-2, with TRBD1 matching over 9 bases. This CDR3 is built from 11 residues. V lost 9 bases and J lost 6; bases outside the gene matches: 2. CDR1 SEHNR and CDR2 FQNEAQ come from the germline V gene (reference sequence). The CDR3 nucleotides are TGTGCCAGTAGACAGGGGGATGGCTACACCTTC. Translation gives CASRQGDGYTF. The variable domain in full, with the rest retrieved from reference TRBV7-9 and TRBJ1-2, is DTGVSQNPRHKITKRGQNVTFRCDPISEHNRLYWYRQTLGQGPEFLTYFQNEAQLEKSRLLSDRFSAERPKGSFSTLEIQRTEQGDSAMYLCASRQGDGYTFGSGTRLTVV.

The rearrangement uses TRBV7-2 and TRBJ1-2; D gene ambiguous. The V gene lost 0 bases and the J gene lost 7 bases, with 12 bases spanning the gap. Germline-derived CDR1 and CDR2 are SGHTA and FQGNSA. This CDR3 is 14 amino acids long. Here the CDR3 reads CASSLAPGIGGYTF. The CDR3 nucleotides are TGTGCCAGCAGCTTAGCGCCGGGTATTGGTGGCTACACCTTC.

The rearrangement links TRBV24-1 to TRBJ2-6, with 8 bases identical to TRBD1. The CDR3 length is 17 residues. With V trimmed by 4 bases and J by 1 base, 5 bases remained unmatched. Germline V lookup: CDR1 KGHDR, CDR2 SFDVKD. CDR3: CATSEPGGESGANVLTF. Here the CDR3 DNA reads TGTGCCACCAGTGAGCCAGGGGGCGAGTCTGGGGCCAACGTCCTGACTTTC.

In this sample, this clone turned up a few times. The junction and the germline gene differ at one end; a read error may be behind it. This chain uses TRBV12-3 or TRBV12-4 with TRBJ2-1, with TRBD2 identical over 8 bases. The CDR3 is 12 amino acids. The CDR3 region is CASSLGVAGRLF. The CDR3 bases are TGTGCCAGCAGTTTAGGGGTAGCGGGAAGGCTCTTC.

The chain uses TRBV5-1 and TRBJ1-2; D is possibly TRBD1 (5 bases). The germline V gene has CDR1 SGHRS and CDR2 YFSETQ. V dropped 0 bases and J dropped 0 bases, with 9 bases sitting between them. CDR3 length: 15 residues. The CDR3 spells CASSLGQTANYGYTF. In DNA, the CDR3 is TGCGCCAGCAGCTTGGGACAGACAGCTAACTATGGCTACACCTTC.

The V call is TRBV24-1, the J call TRBJ1-5, with TRBD1 as a possible D gene (6 bases). CDR1 and CDR2 (germline): KGHDR, SFDVKD. This CDR3 contains 15 residues. V gave up 4 bases and J gave up 3 bases, with 12 bases separating them. CDR3 sequence reads: CATSEGQGFNQPQHF. The CDR3 coding sequence is TGTGCCACCAGTGAAGGCCAGGGGTTCAATCAGCCCCAGCATTTT.

The chain carries TRBV19 and TRBJ1-1; D unclear. Germline CDR1 and CDR2: LNHDA and SQIVND (reference sequence). The V and J ends lost 7 bases and 5 bases respectively, with 14 bases between them. The CDR3 covers 13 residues. The CDR3 here is CASTVATRTEAFF. The CDR3 DNA is TGTGCCAGTACGGTAGCTACTAGGACTGAAGCTTTCTTT.

The V call is TRBV19, the J call TRBJ2-7; 7 bases agree with TRBD1. Germline assignment: CDR1 LNHDA and CDR2 SQIVND (reference sequence). This CDR3 is built from 13 residues. Losses at the gene ends were 5 bases for V and 0 bases for J; bases not matched to a gene: 1. The CDR3 DNA sequence: TGTGCCAGTAGTCGGGACAGCTCCTACGAGCAGTACTTC. This translates into CASSRDSSYEQYF.

This clone was picked up one time. The J gene is TRBJ2-7, the V gene TRBV5-1, with 9 bases lining up with TRBD2. The length of the CDR3 is 16 residues. The junction had 8 bases not matched to a gene; V was cut back by 0 bases and J by 4 bases. The germline V gene encodes CDR1 SGHRS and CDR2 YFSETQ. Written as DNA, the CDR3 is TGCGCCAGCAGCTTGGAGATGGGACTAGCAGGATACGAGCAGTACTTC. The encoded protein is CASSLEMGLAGYEQYF.

This sequence joins TRBV29-1 and TRBJ2-5, with D possibly TRBD2 on 6 matching bases. V lost 6 bases and J 5 bases, leaving 13 bases between the germline ends. Germline CDR1 reads SQVTM; CDR2 reads ANQGSEA. This CDR3 is 12 amino acids long. For the CDR3, the DNA is TGCAGCGTGTCGAGTGGGGGGGAGACCCAGTACTTC. Translated: CSVSSGGETQYF.

The CDR3 sequence is CASSLATGTNTEAFF. The CDR3 DNA reads TGCGCCAGCAGCTTGGCGACAGGGACTAACACTGAAGCTTTCTTT. The chain has TRBV5-1 and TRBJ1-1; TRBD1 matches 7 bases. The CDR3 has 15 residues. V dropped 0 bases and J dropped 2; count of bases not matched to a gene: 4. CDR1 is SGHRS, CDR2 YFSETQ, per germline. The variable domain in full, completed from reference TRBV5-1 and TRBJ1-1, reads KAGVTQTPRYLIKTRGQQVTLSCSPISGHRSVSWYQQTPGQGLQFLFEYFSETQRNKGNFPGRFSGRQFSNSRSEMNVSTLELGDSALYLCASSLATGTNTEAFFGQGTRLTVV.

The J gene is TRBJ1-5, the V gene TRBV12-3 or TRBV12-4; D ambiguous. This CDR3 has 11 amino acids. V dropped 5 bases and J dropped 4 bases, with 3 bases sitting between them. The CDR3 nucleotides read TGTGCCAGCAGTCAAAATCAGCCCCAGCATTTT. Residues: CASSQNQPQHF.

The V gene is TRBV5-5, the J gene TRBJ1-5, with a possible D match to TRBD1 (6 bases). This CDR3 contains 16 residues. V lost 0 bases and J 6 bases, leaving 16 bases between the germline ends. Germline CDR1 SGHKS, CDR2 YYEKEE (reference sequence). CDR3 amino acids: CASSLDAGAAGQPQHF. The CDR3 coding sequence is TGTGCCAGCAGCTTGGATGCAGGGGCCGCCGGTCAGCCCCAGCATTTT.

CDR3 coding DNA: TGTGCCAGTAGTATAGCAGAGGGGAACACTGAAGCTTTCTTT. As protein: CASSIAEGNTEAFF. The rearrangement links TRBV19 to TRBJ1-1; D is undetermined. This CDR3 spans 14 amino acids. V was cut by 1 base and J by 1 base, with 7 bases left in between. From germline, CDR1 is LNHDA and CDR2 SQIVND (reference sequence).

The chain uses TRBV11-2 and TRBJ2-5; D is possibly TRBD2 (6 bases). Between the trimmed V and J ends, which lost 0 bases and 4 bases, there was a span of 15 bases. This CDR3 is 16 amino acids long. Germline V CDR1 and CDR2: SGHAT, FQNNGV. CDR3 residues: CASSLEGGLQRETQYF. DNA for the CDR3: TGTGCCAGCAGCTTAGAGGGGGGTTTGCAGCGAGAGACCCAGTACTTC.

The J gene is TRBJ2-1, the V gene TRBV11-3; a possible D gene is TRBD1 (5 bases). Trimming removed 2 bases at V and 1 base at J, with 6 bases between. This CDR3 is 14 amino acids long. The V gene's germline CDR1 is SGHNT and CDR2 YENEEA. This chain's CDR3 is CASSLRQSYNEQFF. Here the CDR3 DNA reads TGTGCCAGCAGCTTAAGACAGTCCTACAATGAGCAGTTCTTC.